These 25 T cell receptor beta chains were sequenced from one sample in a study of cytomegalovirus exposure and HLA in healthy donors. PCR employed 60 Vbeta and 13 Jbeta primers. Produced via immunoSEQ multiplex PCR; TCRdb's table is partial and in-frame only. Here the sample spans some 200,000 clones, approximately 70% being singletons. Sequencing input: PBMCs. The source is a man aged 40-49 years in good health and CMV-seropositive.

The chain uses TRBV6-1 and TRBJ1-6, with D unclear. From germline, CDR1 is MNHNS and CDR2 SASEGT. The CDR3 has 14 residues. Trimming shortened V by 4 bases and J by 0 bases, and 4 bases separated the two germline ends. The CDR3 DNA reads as TGTGCCAGCAGTGTGAGCTCCTATAATTCACCCCTCCACTTT. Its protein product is CASSVSSYNSPLHF.

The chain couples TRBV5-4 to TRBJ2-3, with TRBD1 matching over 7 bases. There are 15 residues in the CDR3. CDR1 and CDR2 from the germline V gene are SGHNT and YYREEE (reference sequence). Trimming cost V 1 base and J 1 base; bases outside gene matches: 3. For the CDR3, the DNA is TGTGCCAGCAGCTTGACAGGGGCACGCACAGATACGCAGTATTTT. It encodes CASSLTGARTDTQYF. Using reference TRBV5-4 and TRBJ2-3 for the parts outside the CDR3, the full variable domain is ETGVTQSPTHLIKTRGQQVTLRCSSQSGHNTVSWYQQALGQGPQFIFQYYREEENGRGNFPPRFSGLQFPNYSSELNVNALELDDSALYLCASSLTGARTDTQYFGPGTRLTVL.

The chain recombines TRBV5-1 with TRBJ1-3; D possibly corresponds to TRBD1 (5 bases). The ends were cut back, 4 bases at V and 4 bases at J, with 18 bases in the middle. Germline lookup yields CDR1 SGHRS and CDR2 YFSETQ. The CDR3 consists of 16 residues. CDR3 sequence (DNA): TGCGCCAGCAGCCCCAGCTCGGGGGGGACGGGAAACACCATATATTTT. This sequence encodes CASSPSSGGTGNTIYF.

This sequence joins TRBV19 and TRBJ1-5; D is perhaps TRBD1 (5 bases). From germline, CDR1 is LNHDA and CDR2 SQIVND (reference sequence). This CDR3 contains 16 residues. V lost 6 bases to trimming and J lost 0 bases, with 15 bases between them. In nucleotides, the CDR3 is TGTGCCAGTAGCCTTCGATGGGGCTATAGCAATCAGCCCCAGCATTTT. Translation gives CASSLRWGYSNQPQHF.

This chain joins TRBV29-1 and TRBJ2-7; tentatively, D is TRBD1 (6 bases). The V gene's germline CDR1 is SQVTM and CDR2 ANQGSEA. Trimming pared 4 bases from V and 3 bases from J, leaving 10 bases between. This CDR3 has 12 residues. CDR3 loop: CSVVTGSYEQYF. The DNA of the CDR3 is TGCAGCGTTGTTACAGGGAGCTACGAGCAGTACTTC.

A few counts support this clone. The CDR3 here is CASSEGRSNTIYF. Written as DNA, the CDR3 is TGTGCCAGCAGTGAGGGCAGGTCCAACACCATATATTTT. This rearrangement joins TRBV6-1 to TRBJ1-3; D is ambiguous. This CDR3 has 13 amino acids. With 3 bases removed from V and 7 bases from J, the gap between germline ends came to 10 bases. Germline assignment: CDR1 MNHNS and CDR2 SASEGT.

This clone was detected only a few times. CDR3 amino acids: CASSPSGGESNEKLFF. CDR3 nucleotides: TGTGCCAGCAGCCCGTCAGGGGGCGAGTCTAATGAAAAACTGTTTTTT. This rearrangement joins TRBV27 to TRBJ1-4, with 8 nucleotides matching TRBD1. CDR1 and CDR2 from the germline V gene are MNHEY and SMNVEV (reference sequence). The CDR3 is 16 residues long. With V trimmed by 6 bases and J by 3 bases, 9 bases remained unmatched.

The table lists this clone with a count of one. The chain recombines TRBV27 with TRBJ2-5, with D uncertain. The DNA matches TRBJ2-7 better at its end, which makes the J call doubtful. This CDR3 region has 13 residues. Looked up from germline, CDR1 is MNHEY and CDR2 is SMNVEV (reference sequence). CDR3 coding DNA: TGTGCCAGCAGTTTAAGTTTGGGCTACGAGCAGTACTTC. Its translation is CASSLSLGYEQYF.

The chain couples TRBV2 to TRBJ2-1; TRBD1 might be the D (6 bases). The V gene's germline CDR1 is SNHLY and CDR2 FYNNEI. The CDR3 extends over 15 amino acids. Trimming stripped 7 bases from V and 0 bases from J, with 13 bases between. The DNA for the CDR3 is TGTGCCAGCACAAGGGGGACCGCCTCCTACAATGAGCAGTTCTTC. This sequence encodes CASTRGTASYNEQFF.

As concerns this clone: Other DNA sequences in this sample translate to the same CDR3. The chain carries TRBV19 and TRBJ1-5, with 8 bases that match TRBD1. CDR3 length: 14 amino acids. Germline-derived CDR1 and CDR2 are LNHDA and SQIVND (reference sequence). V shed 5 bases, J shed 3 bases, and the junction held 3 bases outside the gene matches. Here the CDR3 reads CASSWTGTNQPQHF. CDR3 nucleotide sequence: TGTGCCAGTAGTTGGACAGGGACCAATCAGCCCCAGCATTTT.

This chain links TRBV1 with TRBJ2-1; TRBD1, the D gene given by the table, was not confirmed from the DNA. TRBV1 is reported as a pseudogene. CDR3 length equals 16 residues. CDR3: CTSTEQGLADNDEQFF. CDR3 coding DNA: TGCACCAGCACCGAACAGGGTCTGGCGGACAATGATGAGCAGTTCTTC.

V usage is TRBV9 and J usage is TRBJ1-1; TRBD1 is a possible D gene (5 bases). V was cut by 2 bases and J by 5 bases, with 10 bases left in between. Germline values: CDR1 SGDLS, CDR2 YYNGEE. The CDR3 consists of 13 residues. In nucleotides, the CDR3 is TGTGCCAGCAGCGTTCACGGGGGAACTGAAGCTTTCTTT. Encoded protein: CASSVHGGTEAFF.

CDR3 sequence (DNA): TGTGCCAGCAGCTCCCTACAGGCCACTGAAGCTTTCTTT. Amino acids: CASSSLQATEAFF. The rearrangement links TRBV7-9 to TRBJ1-1; possibly TRBD1 for D (5 bases). V was pared by 4 bases and J by 4 bases, with 10 bases between. The CDR3 totals 13 residues. CDR1 and CDR2 (germline): SEHNR, FQNEAQ (reference sequence).

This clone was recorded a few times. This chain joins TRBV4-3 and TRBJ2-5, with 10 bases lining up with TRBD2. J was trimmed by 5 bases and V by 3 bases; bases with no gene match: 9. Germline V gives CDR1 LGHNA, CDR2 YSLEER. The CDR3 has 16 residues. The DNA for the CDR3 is TGCGCCAGCAGCCACCAGCGGGGGGGCACGGCGGAGACCCAGTACTTC. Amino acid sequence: CASSHQRGGTAETQYF.

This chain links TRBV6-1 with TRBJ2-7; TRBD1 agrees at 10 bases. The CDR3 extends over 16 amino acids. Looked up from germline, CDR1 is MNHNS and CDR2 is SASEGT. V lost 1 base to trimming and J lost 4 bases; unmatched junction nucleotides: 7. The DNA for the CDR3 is TGTGCCAGCAGTGAAGTTGGGACAGGGGATCCTTACGAGCAGTACTTC. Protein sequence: CASSEVGTGDPYEQYF.

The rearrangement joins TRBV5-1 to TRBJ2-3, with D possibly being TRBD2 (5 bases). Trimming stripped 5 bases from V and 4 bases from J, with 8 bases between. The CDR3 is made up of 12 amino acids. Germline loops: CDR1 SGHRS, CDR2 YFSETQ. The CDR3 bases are TGCGCCAGCAGTACTAGGGCAGATACGCAGTATTTT. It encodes CASSTRADTQYF. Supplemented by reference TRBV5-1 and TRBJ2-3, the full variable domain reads KAGVTQTPRYLIKTRGQQVTLSCSPISGHRSVSWYQQTPGQGLQFLFEYFSETQRNKGNFPGRFSGRQFSNSRSEMNVSTLELGDSALYLCASSTRADTQYFGPGTRLTVL.

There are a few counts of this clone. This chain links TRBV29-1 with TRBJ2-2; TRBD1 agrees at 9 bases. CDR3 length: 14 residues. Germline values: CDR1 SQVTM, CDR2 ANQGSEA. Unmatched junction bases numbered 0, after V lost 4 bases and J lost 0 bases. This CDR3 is CSVGQGANTGELFF. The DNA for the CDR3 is TGCAGCGTTGGACAGGGGGCGAACACCGGGGAGCTGTTTTTT.

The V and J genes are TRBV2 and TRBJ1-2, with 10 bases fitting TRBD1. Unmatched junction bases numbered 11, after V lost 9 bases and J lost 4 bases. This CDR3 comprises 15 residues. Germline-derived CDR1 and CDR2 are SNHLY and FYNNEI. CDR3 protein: CASTAGTGVSYGYTF. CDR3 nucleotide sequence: TGTGCCAGTACCGCCGGGACAGGGGTTAGCTATGGCTACACCTTC.

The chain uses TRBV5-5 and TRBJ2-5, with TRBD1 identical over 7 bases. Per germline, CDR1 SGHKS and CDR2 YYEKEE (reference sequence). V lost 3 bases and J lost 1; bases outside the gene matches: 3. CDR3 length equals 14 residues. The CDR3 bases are TGTGCCAGCAGCTGGGGACAGAGCCAAGAGACCCAGTACTTC. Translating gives CASSWGQSQETQYF.

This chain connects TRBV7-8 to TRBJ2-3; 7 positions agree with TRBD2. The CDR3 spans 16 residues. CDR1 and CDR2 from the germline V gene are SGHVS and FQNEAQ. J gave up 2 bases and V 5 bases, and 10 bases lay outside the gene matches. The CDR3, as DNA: TGTGCCAGCAGCCCTTATCCGGGGAGGGACACAGATACGCAGTATTTT. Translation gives CASSPYPGRDTDTQYF. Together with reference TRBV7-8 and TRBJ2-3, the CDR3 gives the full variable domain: GAGVSQSPRYKVAKRGQDVALRCDPISGHVSLFWYQQALGQGPEFLTYFQNEAQLDKSGLPSDRFFAERPEGSVSTLKIQRTQQEDSAVYLCASSPYPGRDTDTQYFGPGTRLTVL.

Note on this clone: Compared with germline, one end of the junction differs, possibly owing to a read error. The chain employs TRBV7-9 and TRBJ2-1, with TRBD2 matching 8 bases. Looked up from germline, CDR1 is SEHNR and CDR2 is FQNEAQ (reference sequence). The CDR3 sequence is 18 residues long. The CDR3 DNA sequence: TGTTCCAGCAGCTTAGGGGGAGGCGGGGGGTTCACCTACAATGAGCAGTTCTTC. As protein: CSSSLGGGGGFTYNEQFF.

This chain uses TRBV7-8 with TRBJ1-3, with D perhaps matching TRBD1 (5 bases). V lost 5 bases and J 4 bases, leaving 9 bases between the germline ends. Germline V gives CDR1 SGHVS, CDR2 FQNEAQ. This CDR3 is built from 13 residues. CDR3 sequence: CASSRGRGNTIYF. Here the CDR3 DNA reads TGTGCCAGCAGCCGGGGGAGAGGAAACACCATATATTTT. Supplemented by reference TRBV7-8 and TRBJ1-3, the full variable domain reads GAGVSQSPRYKVAKRGQDVALRCDPISGHVSLFWYQQALGQGPEFLTYFQNEAQLDKSGLPSDRFFAERPEGSVSTLKIQRTQQEDSAVYLCASSRGRGNTIYFGEGSWLTVV.

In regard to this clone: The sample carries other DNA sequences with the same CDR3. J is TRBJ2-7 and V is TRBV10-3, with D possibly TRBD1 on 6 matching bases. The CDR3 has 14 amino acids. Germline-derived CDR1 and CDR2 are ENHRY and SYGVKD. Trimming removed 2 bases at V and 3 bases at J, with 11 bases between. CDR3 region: CAISENQGNYEQYF. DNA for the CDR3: TGTGCCATCAGTGAGAACCAGGGGAACTACGAGCAGTACTTC.

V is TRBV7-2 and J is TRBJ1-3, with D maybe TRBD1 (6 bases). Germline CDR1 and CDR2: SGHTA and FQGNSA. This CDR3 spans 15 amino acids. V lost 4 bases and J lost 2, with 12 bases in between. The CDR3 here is CASSSRSGAGNTIYF. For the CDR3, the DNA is TGTGCCAGCAGCTCCCGTTCAGGGGCTGGAAACACCATATATTTT.

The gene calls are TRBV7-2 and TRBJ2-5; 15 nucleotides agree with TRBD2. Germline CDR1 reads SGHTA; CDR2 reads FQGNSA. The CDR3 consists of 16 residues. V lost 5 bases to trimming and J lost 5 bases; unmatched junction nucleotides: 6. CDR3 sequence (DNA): TGTGCCAGCAGCCCGCGGACTAGCGGGGGGGCTGAGACCCAGTACTTC. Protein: CASSPRTSGGAETQYF.